This T cell receptor (beta chain) originates from a study of blood T cell repertoires in COVID-19. As for the study in general: There were acute and convalescent COVID-19 samples, and they came from the United States, Italy and Spain. Sample material is recorded as cDNA or gDNA derived from T cells, B-cell-depleted T cells, or PBMCs.

CDR1 is SGHDN, CDR2 FVKESK, per germline. Between the trimmed V and J ends, which lost 4 bases and 7 bases, there was a span of 8 bases. CDR3 length equals 12 residues. As handled by the study authors: By means of reference gene primer amplification, nucleated cell counts were estimated. Using immunoSEQ multiplex PCR, the repertoire was profiled, and TCRdb retains in-frame clones only, with some absent. Clone size and V and J calls were adopted from that table, with D and trimming inferred from the DNA. The sample consists of roughly 57,000 clones, 89% of them appearing once. This chain links TRBV14 with TRBJ2-1; a possible D gene is TRBD2 (5 bases). This TCR came from a human donor in a cohort sampled during active COVID-19. Sequences were obtained from peripheral blood. DNA for the CDR3: TGTGCCAGCAGCCGGACGGGGAATGAGCAGTTCTTC. It yields the protein CASSRTGNEQFF.